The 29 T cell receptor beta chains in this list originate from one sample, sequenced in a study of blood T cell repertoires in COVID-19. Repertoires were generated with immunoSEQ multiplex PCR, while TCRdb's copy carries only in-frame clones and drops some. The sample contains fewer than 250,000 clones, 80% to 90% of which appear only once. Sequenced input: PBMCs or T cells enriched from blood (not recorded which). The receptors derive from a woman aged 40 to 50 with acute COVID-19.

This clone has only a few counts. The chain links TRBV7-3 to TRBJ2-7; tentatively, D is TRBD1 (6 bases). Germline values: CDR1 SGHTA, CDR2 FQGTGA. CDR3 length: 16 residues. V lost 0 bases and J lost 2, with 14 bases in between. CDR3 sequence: CASSLTGAAGAYEQYF. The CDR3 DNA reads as TGTGCCAGCAGCTTAACTGGTGCGGCAGGGGCCTACGAGCAGTACTTC.

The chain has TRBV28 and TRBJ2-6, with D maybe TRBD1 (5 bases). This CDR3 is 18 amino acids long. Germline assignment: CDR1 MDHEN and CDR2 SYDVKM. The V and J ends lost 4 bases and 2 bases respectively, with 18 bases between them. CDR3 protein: CASSSPGRESAGANVLTF. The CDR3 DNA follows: TGTGCCAGCAGTTCCCCGGGCAGGGAAAGCGCTGGGGCCAACGTCCTGACTTTC.

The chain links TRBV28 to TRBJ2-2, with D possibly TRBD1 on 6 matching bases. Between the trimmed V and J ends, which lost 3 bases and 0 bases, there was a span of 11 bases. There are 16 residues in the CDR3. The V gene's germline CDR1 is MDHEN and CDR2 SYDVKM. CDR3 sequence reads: CASSFAGQSNTGELFF. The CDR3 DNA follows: TGTGCCAGCAGTTTCGCCGGACAGTCGAACACCGGGGAGCTGTTTTTT.

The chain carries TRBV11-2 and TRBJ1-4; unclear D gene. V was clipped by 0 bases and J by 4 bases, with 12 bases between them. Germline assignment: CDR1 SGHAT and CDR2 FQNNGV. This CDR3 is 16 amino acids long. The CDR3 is CASSLDRPAGNEKLFF. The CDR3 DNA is TGTGCCAGCAGCTTAGATAGGCCGGCGGGTAATGAAAAACTGTTTTTT.

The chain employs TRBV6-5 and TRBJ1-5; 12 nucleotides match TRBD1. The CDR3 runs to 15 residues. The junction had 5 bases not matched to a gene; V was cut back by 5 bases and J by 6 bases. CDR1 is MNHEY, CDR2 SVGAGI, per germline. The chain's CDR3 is CASSPGTGGSQPQHF. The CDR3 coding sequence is TGTGCCAGCAGTCCCGGGACAGGGGGCTCTCAGCCCCAGCATTTT.

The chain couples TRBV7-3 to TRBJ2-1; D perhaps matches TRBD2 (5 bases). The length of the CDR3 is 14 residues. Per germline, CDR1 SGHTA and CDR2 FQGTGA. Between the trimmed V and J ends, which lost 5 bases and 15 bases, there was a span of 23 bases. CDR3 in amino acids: CASSPGGARQNWFF. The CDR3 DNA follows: TGTGCCAGCAGCCCCGGAGGAGCACGACAAAATTGGTTCTTC.

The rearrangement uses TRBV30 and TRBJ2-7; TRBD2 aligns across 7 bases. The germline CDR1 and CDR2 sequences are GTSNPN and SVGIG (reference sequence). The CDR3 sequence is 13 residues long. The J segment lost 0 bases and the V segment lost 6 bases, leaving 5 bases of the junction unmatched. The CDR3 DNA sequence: TGTGCCTGTATGGGGGGGAGCTCCTACGAGCAGTACTTC. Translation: CACMGGSSYEQYF.

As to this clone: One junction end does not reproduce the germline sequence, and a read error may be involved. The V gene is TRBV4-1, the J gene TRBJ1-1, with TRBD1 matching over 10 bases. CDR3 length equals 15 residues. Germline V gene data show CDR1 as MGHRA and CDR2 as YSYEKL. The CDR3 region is CASSHPDRGLREGFF. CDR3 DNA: TGCGCCAGCAGCCATCCCGACAGGGGGCTAAGAGAAGGTTTCTTT.

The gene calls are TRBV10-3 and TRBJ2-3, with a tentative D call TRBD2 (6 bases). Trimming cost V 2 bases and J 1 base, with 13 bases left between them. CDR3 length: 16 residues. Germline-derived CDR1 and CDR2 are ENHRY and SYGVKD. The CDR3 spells CAISEGLAIRTDTQYF. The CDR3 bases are TGTGCCATCAGTGAGGGGCTAGCGATACGCACAGATACGCAGTATTTT.

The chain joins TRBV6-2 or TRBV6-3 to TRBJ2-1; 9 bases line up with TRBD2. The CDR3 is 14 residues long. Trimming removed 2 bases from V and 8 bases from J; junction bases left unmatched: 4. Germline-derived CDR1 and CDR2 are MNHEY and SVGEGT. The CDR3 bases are TGTGCCAGCAGTTACCTAGCGGGAATGTATGAGCAGTTCTTC. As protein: CASSYLAGMYEQFF.

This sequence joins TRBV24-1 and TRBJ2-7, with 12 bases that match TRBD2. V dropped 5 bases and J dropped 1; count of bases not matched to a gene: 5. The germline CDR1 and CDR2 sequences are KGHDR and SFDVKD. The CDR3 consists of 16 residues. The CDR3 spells CATSGETSGRSYEQYF. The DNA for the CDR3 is TGTGCCACCAGTGGCGAAACTAGCGGGAGGTCCTACGAGCAGTACTTC.

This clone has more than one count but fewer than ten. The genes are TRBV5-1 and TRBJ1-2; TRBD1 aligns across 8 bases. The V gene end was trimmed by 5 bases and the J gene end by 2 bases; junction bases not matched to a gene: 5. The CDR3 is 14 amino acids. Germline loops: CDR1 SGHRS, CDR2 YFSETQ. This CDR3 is CASRSRDRNYGYTF. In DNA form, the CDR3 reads TGCGCCAGCAGGTCCCGGGACAGGAACTATGGCTACACCTTC.

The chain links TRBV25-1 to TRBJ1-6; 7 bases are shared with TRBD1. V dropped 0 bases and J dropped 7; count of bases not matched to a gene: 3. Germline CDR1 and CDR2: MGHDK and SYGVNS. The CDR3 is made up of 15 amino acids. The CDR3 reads CASSEYGTANSPLHF. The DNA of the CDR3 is TGTGCCAGCAGTGAATACGGGACAGCGAATTCACCCCTCCACTTT.

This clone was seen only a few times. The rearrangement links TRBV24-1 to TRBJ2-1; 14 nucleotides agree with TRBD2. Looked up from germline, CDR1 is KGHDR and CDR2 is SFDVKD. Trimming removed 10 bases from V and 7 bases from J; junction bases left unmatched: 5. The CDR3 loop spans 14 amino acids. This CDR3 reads CATTGTSGSNEQFF. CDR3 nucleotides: TGTGCCACAACCGGGACTAGCGGGAGTAATGAGCAGTTCTTC.

CDR3 sequence reads: CASSLDGFYTEAFF. The CDR3 DNA reads as TGTGCCAGCAGCTTGGACGGTTTTTACACTGAAGCTTTCTTT. The chain recombines TRBV5-4 with TRBJ1-1; D unclear. CDR3 length equals 14 residues. Germline assignment: CDR1 SGHNT and CDR2 YYREEE (reference sequence). Trimming removed 0 bases from V and 3 bases from J, with 9 bases in between.

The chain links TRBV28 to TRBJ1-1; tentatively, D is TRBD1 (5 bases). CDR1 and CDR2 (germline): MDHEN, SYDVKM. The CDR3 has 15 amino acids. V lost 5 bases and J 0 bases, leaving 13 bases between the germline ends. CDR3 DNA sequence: TGTGCCAGCAGTCCCCCTAGGGGCATGAACACTGAAGCTTTCTTT. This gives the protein CASSPPRGMNTEAFF. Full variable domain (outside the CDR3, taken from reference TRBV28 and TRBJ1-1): DVKVTQSSRYLVKRTGEKVFLECVQDMDHENMFWYRQDPGLGLRLIYFSYDVKMKEKGDIPEGYSVSREKKERFSLILESASTNQTSMYLCASSPPRGMNTEAFFGQGTRLTVV.

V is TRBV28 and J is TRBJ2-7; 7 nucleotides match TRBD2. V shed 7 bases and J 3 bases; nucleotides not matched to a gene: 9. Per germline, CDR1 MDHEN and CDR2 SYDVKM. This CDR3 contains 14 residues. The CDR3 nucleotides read TGTGCCAGCACCTTGGGGGGGGGTTACTACGAGCAGTACTTC. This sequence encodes CASTLGGGYYEQYF. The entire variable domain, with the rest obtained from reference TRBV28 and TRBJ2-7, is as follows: DVKVTQSSRYLVKRTGEKVFLECVQDMDHENMFWYRQDPGLGLRLIYFSYDVKMKEKGDIPEGYSVSREKKERFSLILESASTNQTSMYLCASTLGGGYYEQYFGPGTRLTVT.

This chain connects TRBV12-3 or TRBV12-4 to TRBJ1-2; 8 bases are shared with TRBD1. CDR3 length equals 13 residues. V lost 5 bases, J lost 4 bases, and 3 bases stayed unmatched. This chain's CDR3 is CASSQGQVYGYTF. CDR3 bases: TGTGCCAGCAGTCAGGGACAGGTCTATGGCTACACCTTC.

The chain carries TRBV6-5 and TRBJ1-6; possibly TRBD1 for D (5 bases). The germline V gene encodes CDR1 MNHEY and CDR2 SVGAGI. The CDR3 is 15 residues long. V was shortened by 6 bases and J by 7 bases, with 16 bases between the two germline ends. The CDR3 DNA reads TGTGCCAGCAGGGCTAACGGCGGGGCCAATTCACCCCTCCACTTT. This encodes CASRANGGANSPLHF.

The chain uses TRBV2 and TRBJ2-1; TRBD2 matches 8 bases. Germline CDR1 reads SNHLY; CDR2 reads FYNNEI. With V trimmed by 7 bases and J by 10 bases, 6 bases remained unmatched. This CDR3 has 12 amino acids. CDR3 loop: CASMGLELEQFF. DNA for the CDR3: TGTGCCAGCATGGGACTAGAATTAGAGCAGTTCTTC. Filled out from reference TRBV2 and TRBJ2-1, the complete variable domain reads EPEVTQTPSHQVTQMGQEVILRCVPISNHLYFYWYRQILGQKVEFLVSFYNNEISEKSEIFDDQFSVERPDGSNFTLKIRSTKLEDSAMYFCASMGLELEQFFGPGTRLTVL.

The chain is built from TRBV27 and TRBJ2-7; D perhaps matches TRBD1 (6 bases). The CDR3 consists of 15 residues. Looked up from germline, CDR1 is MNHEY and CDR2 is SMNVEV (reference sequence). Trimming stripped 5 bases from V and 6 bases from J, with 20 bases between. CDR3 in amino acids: CASSPQGGGAGEQYF. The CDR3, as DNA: TGTGCCAGCAGTCCTCAAGGGGGTGGGGCCGGCGAGCAGTACTTC.

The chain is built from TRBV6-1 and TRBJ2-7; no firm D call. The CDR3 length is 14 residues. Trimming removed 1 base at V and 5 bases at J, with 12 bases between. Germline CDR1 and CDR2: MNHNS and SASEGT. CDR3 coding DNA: TGTGCCAGCAGTGAAGTATTCCGGCAGGACGAGCAGTACTTC. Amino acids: CASSEVFRQDEQYF.

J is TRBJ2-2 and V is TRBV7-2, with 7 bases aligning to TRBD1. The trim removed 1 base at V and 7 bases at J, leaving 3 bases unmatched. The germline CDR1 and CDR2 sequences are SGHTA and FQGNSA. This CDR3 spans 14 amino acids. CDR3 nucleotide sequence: TGTGCCAGCAGCTTAGTTCCAGGGGGCGGGGAGCTGTTTTTT. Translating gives CASSLVPGGGELFF.

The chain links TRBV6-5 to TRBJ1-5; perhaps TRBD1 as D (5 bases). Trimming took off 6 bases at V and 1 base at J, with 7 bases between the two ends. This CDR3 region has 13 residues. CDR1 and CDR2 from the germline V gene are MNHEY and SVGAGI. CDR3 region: CASRRDSNQPQHF. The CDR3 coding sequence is TGTGCCAGCAGGCGGGACAGCAATCAGCCCCAGCATTTT.

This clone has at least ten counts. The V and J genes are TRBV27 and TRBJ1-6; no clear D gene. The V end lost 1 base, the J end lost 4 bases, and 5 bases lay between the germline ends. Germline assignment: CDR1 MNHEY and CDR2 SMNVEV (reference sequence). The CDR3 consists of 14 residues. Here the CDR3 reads CASSLLTYNSPLHF. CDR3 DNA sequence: TGTGCCAGCAGTTTATTGACTTATAATTCACCCCTCCACTTT.

Written as DNA, the CDR3 is TGTGCCAGCAGCGTAGGGCAGACGGGCAGGGGAAACATTCAGTACTTC. This gives the protein CASSVGQTGRGNIQYF. The chain combines TRBV9 with TRBJ2-4; a possible D gene is TRBD1 (6 bases). The CDR3 is 16 residues long. Trimming removed 0 bases at V and 6 bases at J, with 16 bases between. CDR1 SGDLS and CDR2 YYNGEE come from the germline V gene.

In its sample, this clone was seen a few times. This CDR3 is CASSLRTGLYNEQFF. The DNA of the CDR3 is TGTGCCAGCAGCTTGAGGACAGGGCTTTACAATGAGCAGTTCTTC. The chain recombines TRBV5-6 with TRBJ2-1, with TRBD1 identical over 8 bases. The CDR3 is 15 amino acids. The V segment lost 1 base and the J segment 4 bases; nucleotides outside the gene matches: 4. Per germline, CDR1 SGHDT and CDR2 YYEEEE.

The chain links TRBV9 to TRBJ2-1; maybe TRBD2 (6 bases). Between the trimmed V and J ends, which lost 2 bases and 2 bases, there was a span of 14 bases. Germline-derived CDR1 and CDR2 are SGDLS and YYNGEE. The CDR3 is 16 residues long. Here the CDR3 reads CASSVDGRGAYNEQFF. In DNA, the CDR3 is TGTGCCAGCAGCGTCGACGGGCGGGGAGCCTACAATGAGCAGTTCTTC.

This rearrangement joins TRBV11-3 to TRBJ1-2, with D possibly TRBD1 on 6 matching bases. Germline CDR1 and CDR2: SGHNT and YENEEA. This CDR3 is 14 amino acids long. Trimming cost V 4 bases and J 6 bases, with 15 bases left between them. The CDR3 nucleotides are TGTGCCAGCAGCTCGGACAGAATGTCCGATGGCTACACCTTC. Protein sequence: CASSSDRMSDGYTF.